The clone carrying this T cell receptor beta chain has a handful of counts. The target antigen is unknown. MiXCR, applied by TCRdb to the reads, yields one record per CDR3 protein. The profile shows more than 400,000 distinct CDR3 sequences, less than 30% of them singletons. This specimen belongs to a study of T cell repertoires in cytomegalovirus infection. Study-wide background: An indication of both CMV infection and matching HLA type came from public TCR beta signatures.

Germline V CDR1 and CDR2: MNHEY, SVGEGT. With 0 bases clipped from V and 1 base from J, the junction kept 23 bases outside the gene matches. This CDR3 region has 23 residues. Study findings and constraints: Individuals carrying CMV plus the relevant HLA were identified by cumulative frequency of public TCR beta families. The ex vivo response showed dominance by HLA-C-restricted CMV-specific TCR beta clonotypes.

The rearrangement joins TRBV6-2 or TRBV6-3 to TRBJ2-5, with 10 bases matching TRBD1. Sequencing was done on a sample of PBMCs. The clonotype was recovered from a human donor in good health (CMV status not recorded). Some clones in this sample may be carry-over from other donors' samples. CDR3 residues: CASSYSSVFGWDRGPIFQETQYF. The CDR3 bases are TGTGCCAGCAGTTACTCGAGTGTTTTTGGATGGGACAGGGGCCCGATCTTCCAAGAGACCCAGTACTTC.